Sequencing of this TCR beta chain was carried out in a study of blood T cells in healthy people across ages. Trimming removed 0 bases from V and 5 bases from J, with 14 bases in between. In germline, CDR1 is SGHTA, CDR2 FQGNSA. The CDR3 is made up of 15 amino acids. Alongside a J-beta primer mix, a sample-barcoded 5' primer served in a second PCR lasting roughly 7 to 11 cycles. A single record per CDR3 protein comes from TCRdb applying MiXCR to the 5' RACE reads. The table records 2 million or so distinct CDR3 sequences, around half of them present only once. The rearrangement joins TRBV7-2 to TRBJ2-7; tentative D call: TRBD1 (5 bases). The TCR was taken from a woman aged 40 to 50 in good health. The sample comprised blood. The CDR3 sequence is CASSLAGTQGHEQYF. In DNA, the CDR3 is TGTGCCAGCAGCTTAGCTGGTACTCAGGGCCACGAGCAGTACTTC.